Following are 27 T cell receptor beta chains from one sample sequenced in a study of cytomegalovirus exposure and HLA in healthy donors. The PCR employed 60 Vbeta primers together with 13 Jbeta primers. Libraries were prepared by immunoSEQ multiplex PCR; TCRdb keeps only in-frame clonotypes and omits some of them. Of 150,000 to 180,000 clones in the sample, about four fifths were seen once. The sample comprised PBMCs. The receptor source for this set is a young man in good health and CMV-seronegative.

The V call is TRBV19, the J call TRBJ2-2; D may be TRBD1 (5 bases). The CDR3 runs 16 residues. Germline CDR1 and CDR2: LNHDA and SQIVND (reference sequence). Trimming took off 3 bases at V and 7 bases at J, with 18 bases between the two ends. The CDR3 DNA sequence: TGTGCCAGTAGTATGATTTCTGGGGCCGTCATCGGGGAGCTGTTTTTT. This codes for CASSMISGAVIGELFF.

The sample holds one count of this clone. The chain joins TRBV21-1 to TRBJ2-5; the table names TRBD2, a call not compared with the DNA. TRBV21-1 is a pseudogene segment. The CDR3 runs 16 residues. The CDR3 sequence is CASSNPTSGGAETQYF. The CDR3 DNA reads TGTGCCAGCAGCAACCCGACTAGCGGGGGAGCCGAGACCCAGTACTTC.

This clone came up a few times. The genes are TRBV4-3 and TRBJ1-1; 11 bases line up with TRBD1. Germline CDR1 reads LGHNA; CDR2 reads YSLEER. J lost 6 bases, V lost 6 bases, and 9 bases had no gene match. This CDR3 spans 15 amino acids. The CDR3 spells CASRIGGQGAPEAFF. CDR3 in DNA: TGCGCCAGCAGAATTGGCGGACAGGGGGCCCCTGAAGCTTTCTTT.

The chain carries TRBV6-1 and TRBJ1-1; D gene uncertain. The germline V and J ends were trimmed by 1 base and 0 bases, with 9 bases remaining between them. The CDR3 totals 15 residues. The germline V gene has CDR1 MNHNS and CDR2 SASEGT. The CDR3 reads CASSEGRVMNTEAFF. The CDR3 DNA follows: TGTGCCAGCAGTGAAGGTCGAGTTATGAACACTGAAGCTTTCTTT.

This CDR3 is CASSLSSGATNEKLFF. The CDR3, as DNA: TGTGCCAGCAGTCTCTCCAGCGGAGCAACTAATGAAAAACTGTTTTTT. J is TRBJ1-4 and V is TRBV9; D gene ambiguous. Per the germline V gene, CDR1 is SGDLS and CDR2 is YYNGEE. CDR3 length: 16 residues. V was pared by 5 bases and J by 0 bases, with 14 bases between. Drawing the rest from reference TRBV9 and TRBJ1-4, the complete variable domain is DSGVTQTPKHLITATGQRVTLRCSPRSGDLSVYWYQQSLDQGLQFLIQYYNGEERAKGNILERFSAQQFPDLHSELNLSSLELGDSALYFCASSLSSGATNEKLFFGSGTQLSVL.

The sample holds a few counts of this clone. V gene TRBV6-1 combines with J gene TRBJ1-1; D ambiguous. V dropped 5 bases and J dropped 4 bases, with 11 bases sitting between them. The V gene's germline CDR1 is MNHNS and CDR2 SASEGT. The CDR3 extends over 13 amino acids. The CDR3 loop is CASSNDISTEAFF. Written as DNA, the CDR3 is TGTGCCAGCAGTAACGACATTAGCACTGAAGCTTTCTTT.

The CDR3 loop reads CASSKSVTANSGDTYEQYF. CDR3 sequence (DNA): TGTGCCAGCAGCAAATCTGTCACGGCGAATAGCGGGGACACCTACGAGCAGTACTTC. The chain uses TRBV21-1 and TRBJ2-7; the D call in the table, TRBD2, was not verified against the DNA. TRBV21-1 is an annotated pseudogene. The length of the CDR3 is 19 residues.

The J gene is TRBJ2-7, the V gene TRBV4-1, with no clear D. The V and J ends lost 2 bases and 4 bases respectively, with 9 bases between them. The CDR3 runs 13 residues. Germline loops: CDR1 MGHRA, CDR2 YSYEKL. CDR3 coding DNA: TGCGCCAGCAGCCAACGTGAGGATTACGAGCAGTACTTC. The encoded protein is CASSQREDYEQYF.

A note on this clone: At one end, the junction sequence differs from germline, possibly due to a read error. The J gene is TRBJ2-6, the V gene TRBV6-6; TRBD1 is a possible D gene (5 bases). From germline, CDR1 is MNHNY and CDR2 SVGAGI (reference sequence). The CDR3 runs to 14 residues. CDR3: CASSSSSGANGLTF. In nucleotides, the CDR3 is TGTGCCAGCAGTTCCTCTTCTGGGGCCAACGGCCTGACTTTC.

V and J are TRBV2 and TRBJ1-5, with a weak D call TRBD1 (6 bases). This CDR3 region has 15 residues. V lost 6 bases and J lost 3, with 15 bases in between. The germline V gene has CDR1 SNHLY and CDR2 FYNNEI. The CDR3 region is CASSADRPDNQPQHF. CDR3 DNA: TGTGCCAGCAGCGCCGACAGGCCCGACAATCAGCCCCAGCATTTT.

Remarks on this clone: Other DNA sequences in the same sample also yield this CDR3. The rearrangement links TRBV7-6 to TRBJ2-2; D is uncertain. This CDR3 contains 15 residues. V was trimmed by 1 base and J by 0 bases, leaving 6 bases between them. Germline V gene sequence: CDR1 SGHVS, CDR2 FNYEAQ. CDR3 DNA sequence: TGTGCCAGCAGCTTAGGACTTACGAACACCGGGGAGCTGTTTTTT. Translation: CASSLGLTNTGELFF. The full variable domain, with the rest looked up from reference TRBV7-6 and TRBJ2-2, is GAGVSQSPRYKVTKRGQDVALRCDPISGHVSLYWYRQALGQGPEFLTYFNYEAQQDKSGLPNDRFSAERPEGSISTLTIQRTEQRDSAMYRCASSLGLTNTGELFFGEGSRLTVL.

The chain's CDR3 is CASSLGQLNQPQHF. The CDR3 bases are TGTGCCAGCAGCTTGGGACAGTTAAATCAGCCCCAGCATTTT. The chain is built from TRBV5-6 and TRBJ1-5, with D possibly being TRBD1 (5 bases). The CDR3 has 14 residues. CDR1 and CDR2 (germline): SGHDT, YYEEEE. Trimming shortened V by 0 bases and J by 4 bases, and 8 bases separated the two germline ends.

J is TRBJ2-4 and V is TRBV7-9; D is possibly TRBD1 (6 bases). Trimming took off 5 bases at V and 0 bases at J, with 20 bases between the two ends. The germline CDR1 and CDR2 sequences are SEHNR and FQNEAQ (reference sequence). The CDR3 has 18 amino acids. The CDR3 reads CASSPSIYRDLAKNIQYF. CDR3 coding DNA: TGTGCCAGCAGCCCCTCGATATACAGGGACCTAGCCAAAAACATTCAGTACTTC.

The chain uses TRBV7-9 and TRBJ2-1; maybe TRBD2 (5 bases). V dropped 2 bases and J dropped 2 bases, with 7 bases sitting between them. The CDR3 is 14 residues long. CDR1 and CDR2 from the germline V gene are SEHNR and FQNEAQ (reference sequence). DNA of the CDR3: TGTGCCAGCAGCTTAACGGGGACCTACAATGAGCAGTTCTTC. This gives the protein CASSLTGTYNEQFF.

The CDR3 nucleotides are TGTGCCAGCAGAGACAGGGGGAACACTGAAGCTTTCTTT. Its protein is CASRDRGNTEAFF. This chain joins TRBV7-9 and TRBJ1-1; TRBD1 aligns across 8 bases. This CDR3 has 13 amino acids. The V segment lost 6 bases and the J segment 1 base; nucleotides outside the gene matches: 1. Germline V gene lookup returns CDR1 SEHNR and CDR2 FQNEAQ (reference sequence).

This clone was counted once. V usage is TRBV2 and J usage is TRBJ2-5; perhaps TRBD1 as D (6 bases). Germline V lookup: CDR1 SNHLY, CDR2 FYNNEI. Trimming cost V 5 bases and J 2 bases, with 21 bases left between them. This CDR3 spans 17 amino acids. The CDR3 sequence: CASSTVVWDTRQETQYF. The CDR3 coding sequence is TGTGCCAGCAGTACAGTGGTTTGGGACACCCGGCAAGAGACCCAGTACTTC.

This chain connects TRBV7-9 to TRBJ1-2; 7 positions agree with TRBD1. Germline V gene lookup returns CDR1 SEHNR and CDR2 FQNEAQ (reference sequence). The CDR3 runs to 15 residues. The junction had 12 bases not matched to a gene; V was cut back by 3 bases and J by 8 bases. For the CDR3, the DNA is TGTGCCAGCAGCTTCCCGGACAGGATCGTACGGGGCTACACCTTC. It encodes CASSFPDRIVRGYTF. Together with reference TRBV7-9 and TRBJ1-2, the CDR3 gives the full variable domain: DTGVSQNPRHKITKRGQNVTFRCDPISEHNRLYWYRQTLGQGPEFLTYFQNEAQLEKSRLLSDRFSAERPKGSFSTLEIQRTEQGDSAMYLCASSFPDRIVRGYTFGSGTRLTVV.

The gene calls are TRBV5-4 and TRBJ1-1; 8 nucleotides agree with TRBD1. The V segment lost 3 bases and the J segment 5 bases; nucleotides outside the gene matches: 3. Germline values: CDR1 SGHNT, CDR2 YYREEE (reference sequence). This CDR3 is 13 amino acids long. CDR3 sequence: CASSSTGETEAFF. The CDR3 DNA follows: TGTGCCAGCAGCTCGACAGGGGAGACTGAAGCTTTCTTT.

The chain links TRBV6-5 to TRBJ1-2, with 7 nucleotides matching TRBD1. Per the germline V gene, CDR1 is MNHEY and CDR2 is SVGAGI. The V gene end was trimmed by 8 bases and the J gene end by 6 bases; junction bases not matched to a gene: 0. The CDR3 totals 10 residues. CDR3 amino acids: CASDRDGYTF. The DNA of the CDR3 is TGTGCCAGCGACAGGGATGGCTACACCTTC.

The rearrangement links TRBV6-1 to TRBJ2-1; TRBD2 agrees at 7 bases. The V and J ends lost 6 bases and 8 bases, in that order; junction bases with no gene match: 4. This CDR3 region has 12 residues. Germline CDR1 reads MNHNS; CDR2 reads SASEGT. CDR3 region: CASSKGRDEQFF. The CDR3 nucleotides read TGTGCCAGCAGCAAGGGGAGGGATGAGCAGTTCTTC.

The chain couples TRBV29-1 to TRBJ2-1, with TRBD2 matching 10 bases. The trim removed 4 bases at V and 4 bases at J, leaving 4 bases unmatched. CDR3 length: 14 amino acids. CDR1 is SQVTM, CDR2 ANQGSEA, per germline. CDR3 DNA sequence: TGCAGCGTTGTAACTAGCGGGGCGTACAATGAGCAGTTCTTC. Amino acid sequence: CSVVTSGAYNEQFF.

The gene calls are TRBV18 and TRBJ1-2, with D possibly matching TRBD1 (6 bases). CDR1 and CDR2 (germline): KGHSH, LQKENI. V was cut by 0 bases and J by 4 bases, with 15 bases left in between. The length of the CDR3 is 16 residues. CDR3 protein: CASSPPRRTALYGYTF. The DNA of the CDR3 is TGTGCCAGCTCACCACCCCGAAGGACAGCCCTCTATGGCTACACCTTC.

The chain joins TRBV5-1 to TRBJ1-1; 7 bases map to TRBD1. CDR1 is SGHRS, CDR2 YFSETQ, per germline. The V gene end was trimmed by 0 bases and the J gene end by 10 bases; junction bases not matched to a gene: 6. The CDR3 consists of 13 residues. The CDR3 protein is CASSLGQGQGAFF. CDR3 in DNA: TGCGCCAGCAGCTTGGGACAGGGTCAGGGAGCTTTCTTT.

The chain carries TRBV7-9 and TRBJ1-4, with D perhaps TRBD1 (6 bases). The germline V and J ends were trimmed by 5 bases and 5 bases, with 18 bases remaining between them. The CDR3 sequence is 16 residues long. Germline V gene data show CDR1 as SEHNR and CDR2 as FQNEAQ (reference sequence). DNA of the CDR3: TGTGCCAGCAGCCCTCGGACAGACTACTTAAATGAAAAACTGTTTTTT. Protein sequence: CASSPRTDYLNEKLFF.

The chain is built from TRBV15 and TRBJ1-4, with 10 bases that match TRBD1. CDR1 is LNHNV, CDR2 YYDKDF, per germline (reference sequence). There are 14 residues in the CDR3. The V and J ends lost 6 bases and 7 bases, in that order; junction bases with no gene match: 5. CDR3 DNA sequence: TGTGCCACCAGAAGGGACAGGGGCTTTGAAAAACTGTTTTTT. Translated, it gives CATRRDRGFEKLFF.

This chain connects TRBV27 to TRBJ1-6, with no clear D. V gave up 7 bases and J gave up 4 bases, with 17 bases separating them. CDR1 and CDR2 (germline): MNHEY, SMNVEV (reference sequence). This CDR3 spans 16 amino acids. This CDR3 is CASTREGPTYNSPLHF. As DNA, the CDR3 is TGTGCCAGCACCCGGGAGGGCCCCACGTATAATTCACCCCTCCACTTT.

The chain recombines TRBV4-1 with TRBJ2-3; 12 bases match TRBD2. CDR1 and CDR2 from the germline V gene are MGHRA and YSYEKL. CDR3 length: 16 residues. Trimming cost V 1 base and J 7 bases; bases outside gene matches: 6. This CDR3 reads CASSQVELAGGHTQYF. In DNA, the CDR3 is TGCGCCAGCAGCCAAGTCGAACTAGCGGGGGGCCATACGCAGTATTTT.